This entry concerns a single TCR beta chain. The sample originates from a study of T cell changes during pregnancy in multiple sclerosis. This CDR3 has 14 amino acids. V was clipped by 5 bases and J by 0 bases, with 10 bases between them. Germline CDR1 and CDR2: ENHRY and SYGVKD. Profiled with immunoSEQ multiplex PCR; TCRdb holds only in-frame clones, not every one. The sample includes tens of thousands of clones, under 90% seen only once; the top ten take approximately 1.6%. The V call is TRBV10-3, the J call TRBJ1-2; D not certain. This specimen consisted of peripheral blood, obtained in the first trimester of pregnancy. The sequence came from a female donor in good health, enrolled as a control in a pregnancy study. CDR3 protein: CAISNAAANYGYTF. CDR3 DNA sequence: TGTGCCATCAGTAACGCCGCAGCTAACTATGGCTACACCTTC.